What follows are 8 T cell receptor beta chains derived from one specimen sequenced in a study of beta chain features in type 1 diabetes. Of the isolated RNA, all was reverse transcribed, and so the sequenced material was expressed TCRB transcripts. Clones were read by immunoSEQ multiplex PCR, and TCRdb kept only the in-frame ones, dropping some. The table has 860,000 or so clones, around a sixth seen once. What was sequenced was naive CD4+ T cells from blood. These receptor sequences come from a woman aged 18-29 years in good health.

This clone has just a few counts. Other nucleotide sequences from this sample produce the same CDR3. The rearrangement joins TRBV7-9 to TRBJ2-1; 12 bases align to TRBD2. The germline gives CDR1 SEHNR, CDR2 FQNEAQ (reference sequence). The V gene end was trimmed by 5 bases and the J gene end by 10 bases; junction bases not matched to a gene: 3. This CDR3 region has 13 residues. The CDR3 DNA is TGTGCCAGCAGCCCCCTAGCGGGAGGGGAGCAGTTCTTC. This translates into CASSPLAGGEQFF. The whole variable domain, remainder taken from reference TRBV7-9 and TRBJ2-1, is DTGVSQNPRHKITKRGQNVTFRCDPISEHNRLYWYRQTLGQGPEFLTYFQNEAQLEKSRLLSDRFSAERPKGSFSTLEIQRTEQGDSAMYLCASSPLAGGEQFFGPGTRLTVL.

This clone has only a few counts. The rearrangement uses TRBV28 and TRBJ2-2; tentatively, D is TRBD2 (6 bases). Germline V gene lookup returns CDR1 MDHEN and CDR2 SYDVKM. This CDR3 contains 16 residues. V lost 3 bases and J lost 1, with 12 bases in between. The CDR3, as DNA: TGTGCCAGCAGTTTGGGCGGTAGCGGGAACACCGGGGAGCTGTTTTTT. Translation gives CASSLGGSGNTGELFF.

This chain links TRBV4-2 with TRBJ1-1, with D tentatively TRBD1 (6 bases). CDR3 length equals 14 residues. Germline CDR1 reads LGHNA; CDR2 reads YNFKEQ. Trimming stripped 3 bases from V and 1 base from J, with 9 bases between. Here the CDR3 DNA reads TGTGCCAGCAGCCACGGGACACCGAACACTGAAGCTTTCTTT. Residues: CASSHGTPNTEAFF.

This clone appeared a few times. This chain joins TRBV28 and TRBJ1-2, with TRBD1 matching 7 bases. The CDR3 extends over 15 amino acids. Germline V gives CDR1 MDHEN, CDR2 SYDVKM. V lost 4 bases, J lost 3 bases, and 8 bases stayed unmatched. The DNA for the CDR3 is TGTGCCAGCAGTTCCACGGACAGGTCGCACTATGGCTACACCTTC. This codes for CASSSTDRSHYGYTF.

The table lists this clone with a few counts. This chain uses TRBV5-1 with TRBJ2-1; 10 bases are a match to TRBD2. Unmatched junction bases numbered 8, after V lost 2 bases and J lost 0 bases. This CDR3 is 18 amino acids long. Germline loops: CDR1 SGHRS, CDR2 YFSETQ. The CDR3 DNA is TGCGCCAGCAGCTTTTGGGTAGCGGGAGGATTCTCCTACAATGAGCAGTTCTTC. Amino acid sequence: CASSFWVAGGFSYNEQFF.

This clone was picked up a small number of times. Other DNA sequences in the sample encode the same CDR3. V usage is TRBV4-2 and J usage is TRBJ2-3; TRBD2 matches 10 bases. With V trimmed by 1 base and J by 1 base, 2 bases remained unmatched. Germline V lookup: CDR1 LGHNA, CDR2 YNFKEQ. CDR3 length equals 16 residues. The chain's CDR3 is CASSQGLAGGTDTQYF. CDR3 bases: TGTGCCAGCAGCCAAGGCCTAGCGGGAGGCACAGATACGCAGTATTTT.

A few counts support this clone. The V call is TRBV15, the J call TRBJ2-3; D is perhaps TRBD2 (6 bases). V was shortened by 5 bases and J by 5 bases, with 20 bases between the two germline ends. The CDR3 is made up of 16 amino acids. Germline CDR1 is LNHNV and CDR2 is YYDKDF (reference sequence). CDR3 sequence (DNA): TGTGCCACCAGCTGGGGGTCGACGGGAGCTGGAGATACGCAGTATTTT. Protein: CATSWGSTGAGDTQYF. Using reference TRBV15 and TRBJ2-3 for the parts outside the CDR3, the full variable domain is DAMVIQNPRYQVTQFGKPVTLSCSQTLNHNVMYWYQQKSSQAPKLLFHYYDKDFNNEADTPDNFQSRRPNTSFCFLDIRSPGLGDTAMYLCATSWGSTGAGDTQYFGPGTRLTVL.

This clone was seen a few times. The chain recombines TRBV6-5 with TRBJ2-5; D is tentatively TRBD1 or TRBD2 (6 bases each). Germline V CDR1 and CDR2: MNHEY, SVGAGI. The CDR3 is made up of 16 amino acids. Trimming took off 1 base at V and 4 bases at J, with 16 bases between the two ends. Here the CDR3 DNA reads TGTGCCAGCAGTTACTACCCGGTCGGGGGCCGAGAGACCCAGTACTTC. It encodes CASSYYPVGGRETQYF.